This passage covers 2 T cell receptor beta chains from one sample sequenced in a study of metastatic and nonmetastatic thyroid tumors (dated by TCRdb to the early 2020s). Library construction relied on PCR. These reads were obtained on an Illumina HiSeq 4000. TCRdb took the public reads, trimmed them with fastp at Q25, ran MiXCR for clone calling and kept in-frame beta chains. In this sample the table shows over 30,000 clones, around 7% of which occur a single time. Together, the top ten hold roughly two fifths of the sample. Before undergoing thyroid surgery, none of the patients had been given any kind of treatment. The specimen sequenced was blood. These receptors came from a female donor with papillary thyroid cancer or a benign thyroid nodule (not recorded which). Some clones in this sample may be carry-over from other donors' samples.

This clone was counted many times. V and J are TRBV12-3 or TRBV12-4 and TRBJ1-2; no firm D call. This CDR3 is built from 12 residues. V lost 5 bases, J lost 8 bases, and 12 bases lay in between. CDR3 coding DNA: TGTGCCAGCAGTATCCTGCAGGCCGGCTACACCTTC. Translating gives CASSILQAGYTF.

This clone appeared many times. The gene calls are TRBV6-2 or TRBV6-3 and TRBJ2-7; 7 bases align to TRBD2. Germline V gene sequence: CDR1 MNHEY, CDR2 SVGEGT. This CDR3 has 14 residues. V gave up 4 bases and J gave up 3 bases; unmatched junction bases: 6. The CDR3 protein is CASSSPSGNYEQYF. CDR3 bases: TGTGCCAGCAGTTCTCCTAGCGGCAACTACGAGCAGTACTTC.